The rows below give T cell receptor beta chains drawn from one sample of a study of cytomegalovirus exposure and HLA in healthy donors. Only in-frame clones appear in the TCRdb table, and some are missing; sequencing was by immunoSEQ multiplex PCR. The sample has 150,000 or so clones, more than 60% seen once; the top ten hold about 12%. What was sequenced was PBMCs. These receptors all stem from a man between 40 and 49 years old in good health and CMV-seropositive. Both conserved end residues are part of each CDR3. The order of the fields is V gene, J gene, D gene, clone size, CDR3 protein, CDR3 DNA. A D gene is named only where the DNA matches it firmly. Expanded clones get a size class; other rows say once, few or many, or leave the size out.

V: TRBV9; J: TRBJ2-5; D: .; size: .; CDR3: CASSVDGNREETQYF; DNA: TGTGCCAGCAGCGTAGACGGGAACCGAGAAGAGACCCAGTACTTC
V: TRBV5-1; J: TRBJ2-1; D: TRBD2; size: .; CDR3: CASSPSGSGHEQFF; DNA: TGCGCCAGCAGCCCTAGCGGGAGCGGACATGAGCAGTTCTTC
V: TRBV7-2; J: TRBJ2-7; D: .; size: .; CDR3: CASSLGVAVPYEQYF; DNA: TGTGCCAGCAGCTTAGGGGTAGCGGTACCCTACGAGCAGTACTTC
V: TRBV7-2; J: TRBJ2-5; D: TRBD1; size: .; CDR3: CASSLEGGRVGETQYF; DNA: TGTGCCAGCAGCTTAGAAGGGGGCAGGGTCGGGGAGACCCAGTACTTC
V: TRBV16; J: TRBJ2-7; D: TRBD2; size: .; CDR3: CASSQPSRGSSYEQYF; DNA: TGTGCCAGCAGCCAACCCTCCCGCGGGAGCTCCTACGAGCAGTACTTC
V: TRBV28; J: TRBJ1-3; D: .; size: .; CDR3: CASSLTDGNTIYF; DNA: TGTGCCAGCAGTTTAACAGACGGAAACACCATATATTTT
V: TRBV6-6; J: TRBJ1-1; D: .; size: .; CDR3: CASSPMNTEAFF; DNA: TGTGCCAGCAGTCCCATGAACACTGAAGCTTTCTTT
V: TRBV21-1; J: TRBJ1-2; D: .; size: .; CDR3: CARGQDGYTF; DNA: TGTGCCAGGGGACAGGATGGCTACACCTTC
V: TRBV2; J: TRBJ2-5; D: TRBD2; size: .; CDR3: CASRGAGGAETQYF; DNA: TGTGCCAGCAGGGGAGCGGGAGGGGCGGAGACCCAGTACTTC
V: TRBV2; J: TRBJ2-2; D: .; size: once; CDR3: CASSFGIDGELFF; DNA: TGTGCCAGCAGTTTCGGTATCGACGGGGAGCTGTTTTTT
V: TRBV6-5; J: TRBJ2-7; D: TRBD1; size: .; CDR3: CASSYSLTGAYEQYF; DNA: TGTGCCAGCAGTTACTCCTTGACAGGGGCCTACGAGCAGTACTTC
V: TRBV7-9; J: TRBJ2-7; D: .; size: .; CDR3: CASSPIQGRGPYEQYF; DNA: TGTGCCAGCAGCCCAATACAGGGTCGAGGCCCCTACGAGCAGTACTTC
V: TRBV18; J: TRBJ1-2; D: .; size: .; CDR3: CASSPWTDLSGGYTF; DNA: TGTGCCAGCTCACCTTGGACAGACCTATCCGGTGGCTACACCTTC
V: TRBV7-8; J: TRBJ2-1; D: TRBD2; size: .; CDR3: CATEAGGLYNEQFF; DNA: TGTGCCACCGAAGCGGGAGGTCTCTACAATGAGCAGTTCTTC
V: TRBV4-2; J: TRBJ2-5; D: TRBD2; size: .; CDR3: CASRGLAGETQYF; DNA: TGTGCCAGCAGGGGACTAGCGGGAGAGACCCAGTACTTC
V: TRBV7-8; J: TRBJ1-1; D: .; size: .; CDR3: CASSFAHRRVNTEAFF; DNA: TGTGCCAGCAGCTTCGCCCACCGCAGGGTGAACACTGAAGCTTTCTTT
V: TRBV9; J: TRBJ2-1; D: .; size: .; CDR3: CASSVLANSYNEQFF; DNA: TGTGCCAGCAGCGTACTAGCGAACTCCTACAATGAGCAGTTCTTC
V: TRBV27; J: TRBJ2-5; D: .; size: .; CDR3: CASSSPGETQYF; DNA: TGTGCCAGCAGTTCGCCGGGAGAGACCCAGTACTTC
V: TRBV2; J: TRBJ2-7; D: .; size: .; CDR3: CASIGNEQYF; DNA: TGTGCCAGCATCGGGAACGAGCAGTACTTC
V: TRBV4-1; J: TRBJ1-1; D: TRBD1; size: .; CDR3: CASSQVPGGTEAFF; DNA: TGCGCCAGCAGCCAAGTCCCAGGGGGCACTGAAGCTTTCTTT
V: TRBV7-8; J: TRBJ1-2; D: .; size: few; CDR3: CASSDRQFYGYTF; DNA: TGTGCCAGCAGCGACCGACAGTTCTATGGCTACACCTTC
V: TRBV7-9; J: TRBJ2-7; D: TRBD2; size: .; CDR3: CASSLKTSGSYEQYF; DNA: TGTGCCAGCAGCTTGAAGACTAGCGGCTCCTACGAGCAGTACTTC
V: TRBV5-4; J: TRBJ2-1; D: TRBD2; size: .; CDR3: CASSPQAASGPNEQFF; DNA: TGTGCCAGCAGCCCGCAGGCGGCTAGCGGGCCGAATGAGCAGTTCTTC
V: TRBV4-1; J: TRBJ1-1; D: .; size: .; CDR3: CASSRSPAGAVTEAFF; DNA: TGCGCCAGCAGCCGGTCCCCGGCAGGGGCGGTCACTGAAGCTTTCTTT
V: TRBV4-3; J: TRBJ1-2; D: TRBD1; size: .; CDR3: CASSLTGGGGVYGYTF; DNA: TGCGCCAGCAGCCTGACAGGGGGCGGGGGGGTCTATGGCTACACCTTC
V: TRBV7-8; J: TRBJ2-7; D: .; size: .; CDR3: CASSLVRGTYEQYF; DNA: TGTGCCAGCAGCTTAGTACGGGGGACCTACGAGCAGTACTTC
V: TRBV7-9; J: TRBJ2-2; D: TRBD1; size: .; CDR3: CSSSFRAGTATGELFF; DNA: TGTTCCAGCAGCTTTAGGGCCGGGACAGCCACCGGGGAGCTGTTTTTT
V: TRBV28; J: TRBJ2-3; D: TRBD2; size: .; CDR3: CASRLAATDTQYF; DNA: TGTGCCAGCAGGCTAGCGGCTACAGATACGCAGTATTTT
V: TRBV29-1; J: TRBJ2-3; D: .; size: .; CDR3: CSVKGGVWGTDTQYF; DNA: TGCAGCGTTAAAGGGGGGGTATGGGGCACAGATACGCAGTATTTT
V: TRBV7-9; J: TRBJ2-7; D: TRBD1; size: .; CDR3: CASSRTGSSYEQYF; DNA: TGTGCCAGCAGCAGGACAGGTAGCTCCTACGAGCAGTACTTC
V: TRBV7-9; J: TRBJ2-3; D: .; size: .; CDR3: CASSLSSGLSTDTQYF; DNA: TGTGCCAGCAGCTTGAGTAGCGGCCTTAGCACAGATACGCAGTATTTT
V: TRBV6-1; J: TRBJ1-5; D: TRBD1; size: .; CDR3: CASRTGGLNQPQHF; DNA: TGTGCCAGCAGGACAGGGGGCCTAAATCAGCCCCAGCATTTT
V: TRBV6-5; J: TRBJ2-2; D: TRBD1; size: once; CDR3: CASSNTGGWTGELFF; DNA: TGTGCCAGCAGCAATACAGGGGGCTGGACGGGGGAGCTGTTTTTT
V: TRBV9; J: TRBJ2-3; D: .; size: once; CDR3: CASSAGPQGQDTQYF; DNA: TGTGCCAGCAGCGCAGGCCCCCAAGGCCAAGATACGCAGTATTTT
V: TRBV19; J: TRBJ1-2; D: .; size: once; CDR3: CASSNRMSGYTF; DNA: TGTGCCAGTAGTAACAGGATGTCTGGCTACACCTTC
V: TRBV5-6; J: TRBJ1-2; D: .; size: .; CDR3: CASSLVQGGHGYTF; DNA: TGTGCCAGCAGCCTAGTACAGGGAGGGCATGGCTACACCTTC
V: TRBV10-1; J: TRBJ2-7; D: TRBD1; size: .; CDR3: CASRINEYLRDRYNGAYEQYF; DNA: TGCGCCAGCAGAATAAATGAGTACCTCCGGGACAGGTATAATGGAGCCTACGAGCAGTACTTC
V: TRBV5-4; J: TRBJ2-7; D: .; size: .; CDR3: CASSLGGYRQTYEQYF; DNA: TGTGCCAGCAGCTTGGGAGGCTACAGACAGACCTACGAGCAGTACTTC
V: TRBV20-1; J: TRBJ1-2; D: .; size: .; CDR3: CSGGVNYGYTF; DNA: TGCAGTGGGGGCGTTAACTATGGCTACACCTTC
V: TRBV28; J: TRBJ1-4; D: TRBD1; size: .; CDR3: CASSSGGTTNEKLFF; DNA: TGTGCCAGCAGCTCAGGGGGCACAACTAATGAAAAACTGTTTTTT
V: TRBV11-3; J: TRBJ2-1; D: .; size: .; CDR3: CASSLAPGGYNEQFF; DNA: TGTGCCAGCAGCTTAGCCCCGGGTGGCTACAATGAGCAGTTCTTC
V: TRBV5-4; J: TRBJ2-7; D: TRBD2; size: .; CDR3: CASSSKTSGVEQYF; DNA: TGTGCCAGCAGCTCTAAAACTAGCGGAGTAGAGCAGTACTTC
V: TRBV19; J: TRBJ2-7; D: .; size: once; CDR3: CASRAEGSYEQYF; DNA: TGTGCCAGTAGGGCCGAGGGCAGCTACGAGCAGTACTTC
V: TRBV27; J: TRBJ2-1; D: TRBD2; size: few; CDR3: CASSLSVLAGGSQFF; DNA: TGTGCCAGCAGTTTAAGTGTCCTAGCGGGTGGTTCGCAGTTCTTC
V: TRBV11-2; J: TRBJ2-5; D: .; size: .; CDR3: CASSLDLSPGRTQYF; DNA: TGTGCCAGCAGCTTAGATCTGAGCCCTGGGAGGACCCAGTACTTC
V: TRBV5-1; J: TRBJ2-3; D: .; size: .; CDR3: CASSLEGHSDTQYF; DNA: TGCGCCAGCAGCTTGGAGGGACACTCAGATACGCAGTATTTT
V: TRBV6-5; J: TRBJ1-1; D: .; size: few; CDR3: CAIHGRAETEAFF; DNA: TGTGCCATTCACGGGAGGGCTGAGACTGAAGCTTTCTTT
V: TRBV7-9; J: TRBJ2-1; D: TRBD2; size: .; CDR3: CASSLSPGSGSTYNEQFF; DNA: TGTGCCAGCAGCTTAAGTCCTGGTAGCGGGAGTACCTACAATGAGCAGTTCTTC
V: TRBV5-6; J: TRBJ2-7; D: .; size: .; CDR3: CASSREGGYEQYF; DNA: TGTGCCAGCAGCAGGGAAGGGGGCTACGAGCAGTACTTC
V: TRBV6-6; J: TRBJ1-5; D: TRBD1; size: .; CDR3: CASGNTGTDNQPQHF; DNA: TGTGCCAGCGGCAATACCGGGACAGACAATCAGCCCCAGCATTTT
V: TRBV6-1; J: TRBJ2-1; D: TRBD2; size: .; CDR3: CASSVLAGRGEQFF; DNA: TGTGCCAGCAGTGTTCTAGCGGGAAGGGGAGAGCAGTTCTTC
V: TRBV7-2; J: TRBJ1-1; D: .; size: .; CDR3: CASSLVSGDTEAFF; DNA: TGTGCCAGCAGCTTAGTATCTGGAGACACTGAAGCTTTCTTT
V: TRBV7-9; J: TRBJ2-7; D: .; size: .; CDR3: CASSLGLLDYEQYF; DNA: TGTGCCAGCAGCCTGGGACTCTTGGACTACGAGCAGTACTTC
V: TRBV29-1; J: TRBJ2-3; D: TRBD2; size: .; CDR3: CSVVGGRERTDTQYF; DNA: TGCAGCGTTGTAGGCGGGAGGGAGAGGACAGATACGCAGTATTTT
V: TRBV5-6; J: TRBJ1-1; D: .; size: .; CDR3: CASSSNPGEGLAFF; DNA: TGTGCCAGCAGCTCCAACCCGGGAGAGGGATTGGCTTTCTTT
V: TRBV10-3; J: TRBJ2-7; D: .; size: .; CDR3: CAIRTTEDYEQYF; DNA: TGTGCCATCAGGACGACAGAAGACTACGAGCAGTACTTC